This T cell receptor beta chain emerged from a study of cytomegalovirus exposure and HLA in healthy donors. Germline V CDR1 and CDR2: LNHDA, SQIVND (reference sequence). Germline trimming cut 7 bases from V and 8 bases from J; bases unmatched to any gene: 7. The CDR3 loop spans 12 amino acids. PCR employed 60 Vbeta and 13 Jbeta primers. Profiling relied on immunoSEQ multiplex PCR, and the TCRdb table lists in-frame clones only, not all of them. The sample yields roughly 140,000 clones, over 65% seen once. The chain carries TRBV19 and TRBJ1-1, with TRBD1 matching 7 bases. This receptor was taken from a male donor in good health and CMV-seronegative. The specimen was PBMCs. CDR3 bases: TGTGCCAGTAAGACAGGGAACCTAGAAGCTTTCTTT. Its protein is CASKTGNLEAFF.